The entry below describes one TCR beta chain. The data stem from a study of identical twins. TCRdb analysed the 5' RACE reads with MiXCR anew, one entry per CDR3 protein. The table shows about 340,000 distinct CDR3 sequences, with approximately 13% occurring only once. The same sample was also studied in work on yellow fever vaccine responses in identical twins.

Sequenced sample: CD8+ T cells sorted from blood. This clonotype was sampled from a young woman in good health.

The CDR3 nucleotides are TGTGCCAGCGATTTGTCCGGGCGGGCCTACAATGAGCAGTTCTTC. Translating it yields CASDLSGRAYNEQFF. The J gene is TRBJ2-1, the V gene TRBV28; D may be TRBD2 (5 bases). The CDR3 extends over 15 amino acids. V was trimmed by 8 bases and J by 2 bases, leaving 16 bases between them. CDR1 is MDHEN, CDR2 SYDVKM, per germline.